The 3 T cell receptor beta chains below all came from one sample that was sequenced in a study of neurological immune-mediated disorders. TCRdb re-called the 5' RACE reads through MiXCR, storing one row per CDR3 protein. The sample lists 50,000 or so distinct CDR3 sequences; 16% were seen once. Sequenced: PBMCs. The receptors here all came from a man in his 60s in good health.

This clonotype was recorded at least ten times. The genes are TRBV27 and TRBJ2-3; D remains ambiguous. V dropped 5 bases and J dropped 3 bases, with 9 bases sitting between them. This CDR3 spans 13 amino acids. In germline, CDR1 is MNHEY, CDR2 SMNVEV (reference sequence). The CDR3 protein is CASSRKFTDTQYF. Here the CDR3 DNA reads TGTGCCAGCAGTCGAAAGTTTACAGATACGCAGTATTTT.

This clonotype has ten or more counts. The rearrangement joins TRBV9 to TRBJ2-1; D unresolved. The germline V gene has CDR1 SGDLS and CDR2 YYNGEE. Trimming cost V 5 bases and J 6 bases, with 12 bases left between them. This CDR3 contains 13 residues. CDR3 DNA: TGTGCCAGCAGTCGTACAGTAACCAATGAGCAGTTCTTC. It specifies CASSRTVTNEQFF. Based on the CDR3 plus reference TRBV9 and TRBJ2-1, the full variable domain is DSGVTQTPKHLITATGQRVTLRCSPRSGDLSVYWYQQSLDQGLQFLIQYYNGEERAKGNILERFSAQQFPDLHSELNLSSLELGDSALYFCASSRTVTNEQFFGPGTRLTVL.

A remark on this clonotype: One end of the junction is discordant with germline, which a read error may explain. The chain employs TRBV12-3 or TRBV12-4 and TRBJ2-2; a possible D gene is TRBD2 (5 bases). The CDR3 extends over 15 amino acids. The CDR3 protein is CASTRTIANTGEMFF. CDR3 DNA sequence: TGTGCCAGCACCCGGACGATAGCGAACACCGGGGAGATGTTTTTT.